This TCR beta chain was found in a study of regulatory T cells in long-lasting Graves disease. Time point: newly diagnosed GD, antithyroid drugs for less than 3 months. Extracted RNA from PBMCs served as the source of the TCR library. The ends were cut back, 2 bases at V and 9 bases at J, with 10 bases in the middle. CDR1 and CDR2 (germline): PRHDT, FYEKMQ (reference sequence). This CDR3 is 13 amino acids long. This clonotype was counted ten times or more. CDR3 regions were amplified by Arm-PCR using iRepertoire HTBI primers to build TCR beta libraries. TCRdb ran MiXCR on the multiplex PCR reads and lists one entry per CDR3 protein. The sample lists roughly 560,000 distinct CDR3 sequences; roughly a sixth were seen once. These data are also associated with another study on T cells in Graves' hyperthyroidism and ophthalmopathy.

The specimen comprised peripheral blood mononuclear cells (PBMCs), sampled at new diagnosis, from a patient treated with antithyroid drugs. The origin of this receptor is a woman between 40 and 65 years old with Graves disease. V gene TRBV13 combines with J gene TRBJ2-2; a weak D match, TRBD2 (5 bases). Here the CDR3 reads CASSLRDSRELFF. The CDR3 region has the DNA TGTGCCAGCAGCTTACGGGATAGCAGGGAGCTGTTTTTT.